This TCR beta chain was sequenced during a study of OX40 agonist ivuxolimab in advanced cancers. Study-level background: Ivuxolimab, which targeted the costimulatory receptor OX40 (CD134), was an agonistic, fully human IgG2 monoclonal antibody. Intravenous ivuxolimab was administered to patients every 2 weeks at six dose levels: 0.01, 0.1, 0.3, 1.5, 3 and 10 mg/kg. Of the roughly 52 patients in dose escalation, around 19 had hepatocellular carcinoma, some 15 had melanoma, 9 had renal cell carcinoma and 9 had head and neck cancer. In the dose-escalation cohort, around 80% of patients were male, and the mean age was 60 years with a range of about 20 to 79. Prior anti-PD-1, anti-PD-L1 or anti-CTLA-4 therapy was permitted, and approximately 41% of dose-escalation patients had received checkpoint inhibitors. Partial responses were achieved by three dose-escalation patients, of whom one had hepatocellular carcinoma and two had cutaneous melanoma. Peripheral TCRbeta sequencing aimed to test whether ivuxolimab altered TCR sequence diversity and caused clonal T-cell expansion. The paper covers the monotherapy dose-escalation part of the phase I ivuxolimab trial, which included N of about 50 patients. On the study overall, not on this receptor specifically: Partial responders in the 0.1-3.0 mg/kg groups had among the lowest normalized peripheral clonal expansion, especially among CD8+ T cells. The antigen specificity of the peripheral T cells that underwent clonal expansion was not determined. At doses of 0.1 to 3.0 mg/kg, clonal expansion of both CD4+ and CD8+ T cells in blood was seen between baseline and week 6. On average, CD8+ T cells showed more expanded clones than CD4+ T cells after ivuxolimab. Low levels of normalized T-cell clonal expansion were also seen in some nonresponding patients.

As concerns this clone: Its antigen remains unidentified. One base away there is no much larger clone; base qualities are not given.

Genomic DNA was extracted from sorted cells for sequencing of the TCRbeta CDR3 region. The immunoSEQ Assay was used to sequence the TCRbeta CDR3 regions. TCRdb stores this immuneACCESS table with in-frame sequences only. Part of the clones is absent; in the studies checked, under half of the shortfall reflects unresolved V genes, and no reason is known for the rest. A total of 72,000 or so clones appear in this sample, around 90% of them only once. The ten biggest clones cover 1.3% of the sample. Patients with a history of autoimmune disease or receiving systemic immunosuppression were excluded from the trial. Peripheral blood for TCR sequencing was collected from all dose cohorts at baseline, on cycle 4 day 1, and on cycle 7 day 1. Samples came from an open-label, multicenter, first-in-human phase I dose-escalation trial of ivuxolimab. Adults with locally advanced or metastatic head and neck squamous cell, hepatocellular, melanoma or renal cell carcinoma were enrolled in the trial. Before TCR sequencing, CD4+ T cells and CD8+ T cells were sorted from peripheral blood as separate populations.

The germline V gene encodes CDR1 SGHRS and CDR2 YFSETQ. Trimming takes 0 bases from V and 1 base from J, and the germline ends sit 4 bases apart. The CDR3, from cysteine to phenylalanine, totals 13 residues. The entry retains the CDR3 DNA only, 39 bases that are in frame from base 1. Sequenced here: CD4+ or CD8+ T cells sorted from blood, sampled in a trial of the OX40 agonist ivuxolimab. The TCR comes from an adult with an advanced solid tumor such as melanoma, head and neck, liver or kidney cancer. The rearrangement combines TRBV5-1 with TRBJ1-1; no D segment can be confidently identified. The base sequence is TGCGCCAGCAGCTTGGGGGGGAACACTGAAGCTTTCTTT. Translated, this gives CASSLGGNTEAFF.